This T cell receptor beta chain is drawn from a study of T-cell reconstitution after alpha-beta-depleted transplantation in children. This clonotype has just a few counts. Trimming removed 4 bases from V and 6 bases from J, with 7 bases in between. This CDR3 has 12 residues. Germline CDR1 reads WSHSY; CDR2 reads SAAADI. The library targeted TCRbeta and was prepared with unique molecular identifiers. TCRdb analysed the PCR reads with MiXCR anew, one entry per CDR3 protein. The repertoire holds under 85,000 distinct CDR3 sequences, about a sixth seen once, with approximately 55% in the top ten. This receptor was taken from a male patient aged 2-15 years who had a stem cell transplant for acute lymphoblastic leukemia, so the T cells may come from the graft donor. The V gene is TRBV10-2, the J gene TRBJ1-5, with a tentative D call TRBD1 (5 bases). The starting material was PBMCs, mostly from graft donor cells, obtained 360 days after TCRalphabeta/CD19-depleted stem cell transplant. The CDR3 loop is CASSAGGQPQHF. CDR3 nucleotide sequence: TGCGCCAGCAGTGCTGGGGGTCAGCCCCAGCATTTT.